The entry below gives a single T cell receptor beta chain sequence along with its context. This sample was included in a study of T cell responses to AZD1222 COVID-19 vaccine. Trimming cost V 6 bases and J 2 bases, with 14 bases left between them. CDR3 length: 15 residues. Germline-derived CDR1 and CDR2 are MNHEY and SVGEGT. Profiling relied on immunoSEQ multiplex PCR, and the TCRdb table lists in-frame clones only, not all of them. In the table there are fewer than 150,000 clones, 88% of which are singletons. The TCR sequence derives from an adult who received the AZD1222 COVID-19 vaccine. The sample here was peripheral blood, taken 28 days after the second AZD1222 dose. V usage is TRBV6-2 or TRBV6-3 and J usage is TRBJ1-5, with no clear D. Written as DNA, the CDR3 is TGTGCCAGCAGACCTACACTTTCTCGCAATCAGCCCCAGCATTTT. It specifies CASRPTLSRNQPQHF.